One sample yielded the 20 T cell receptor beta chains listed below, sequenced in a study of control samples from healthy donors and cancer patients. The repertoire was sequenced with immunoSEQ multiplex PCR; TCRdb's copy has only in-frame clones and lacks some. The repertoire has 100,000 to 150,000 clones, about nine tenths of them found once; the top ten carry approximately 7.8%. Sequencing was carried out using blood. Receptors originate from a woman in her late teens or twenties in good health.

The V gene is TRBV7-3, the J gene TRBJ1-1, with no clear D. V dropped 2 bases and J dropped 4 bases, with 8 bases sitting between them. CDR1 is SGHTA, CDR2 FQGTGA, per germline. This CDR3 has 13 amino acids. CDR3 region: CASSLAVGTEAFF. For the CDR3, the DNA is TGTGCCAGCAGCTTAGCCGTAGGCACTGAAGCTTTCTTT.

The chain joins TRBV7-2 to TRBJ1-1; D is possibly TRBD1 (5 bases). The CDR3 is 13 residues long. Germline CDR1 reads SGHTA; CDR2 reads FQGNSA. Trimming left V 1 base short and J 6 bases short, with 9 bases between. Written as DNA, the CDR3 is TGTGCCAGCAGCTTAGAGAGGGGCGCTGAAGCTTTCTTT. Translation gives CASSLERGAEAFF.

The chain carries TRBV2 and TRBJ2-7, with 9 nucleotides matching TRBD2. The CDR3 has 15 amino acids. V shed 2 bases and J 4 bases; nucleotides not matched to a gene: 6. Germline V lookup: CDR1 SNHLY, CDR2 FYNNEI. The CDR3 bases are TGTGCCAGCAGTGAATCGGGACTAGCTTTATACGAGCAGTACTTC. Its protein product is CASSESGLALYEQYF.

The V and J genes are TRBV28 and TRBJ2-2; TRBD2 agrees at 9 bases. CDR1 and CDR2 (germline): MDHEN, SYDVKM. This CDR3 contains 17 residues. The junction had 10 bases not matched to a gene; V was cut back by 2 bases and J by 6 bases. CDR3 bases: TGTGCCAGCAGTTTAACCCCTAGCGGGGAGAGGCCCGGGGAGCTGTTTTTT. Its protein product is CASSLTPSGERPGELFF.

This clone was detected a few times. This sequence joins TRBV10-2 and TRBJ2-7; TRBD2 agrees at 12 bases. This CDR3 has 14 amino acids. Looked up from germline, CDR1 is WSHSY and CDR2 is SAAADI. Trimming at V came to 4 bases and at J to 6 bases, leaving 4 bases not matched to a gene. CDR3 sequence (DNA): TGCGCCAGCAGTGTGACTAGCGGGAGTGGCGAGCAGTACTTC. Encoded protein: CASSVTSGSGEQYF.

The V call is TRBV7-2, the J call TRBJ2-7; 8 positions agree with TRBD2. The germline CDR1 and CDR2 sequences are SGHTA and FQGNSA. The CDR3 has 13 amino acids. V lost 4 bases and J lost 5; bases outside the gene matches: 4. The CDR3 sequence is CASSSQRGNEQYF. In DNA, the CDR3 is TGTGCCAGCAGCTCCCAGCGGGGGAACGAGCAGTACTTC.

The chain is built from TRBV5-4 and TRBJ1-2; D unclear. Trimming pared 0 bases from V and 0 bases from J, leaving 6 bases between. CDR1 SGHNT and CDR2 YYREEE come from the germline V gene (reference sequence). The CDR3 totals 14 residues. The CDR3 is CASSLGAPNYGYTF. DNA of the CDR3: TGTGCCAGCAGCTTGGGGGCGCCTAACTATGGCTACACCTTC.

This clone was seen once. The chain links TRBV5-5 to TRBJ1-3; D is unclear. This CDR3 is built from 14 residues. Trimming shortened V by 0 bases and J by 2 bases, and 6 bases separated the two germline ends. The V gene's germline CDR1 is SGHKS and CDR2 YYEKEE (reference sequence). The CDR3 sequence: CASSLEATGNTIYF. CDR3 nucleotides: TGTGCCAGCAGCTTGGAGGCGACTGGAAACACCATATATTTT.

The chain is built from TRBV7-8 and TRBJ2-6; no clear D gene. V lost 2 bases to trimming and J lost 1 base, with 12 bases between them. Germline V gene lookup returns CDR1 SGHVS and CDR2 FQNEAQ. This CDR3 contains 17 residues. The DNA for the CDR3 is TGTGCCAGCAGCTTATATCCTCTTGGTTCTGGGGCCAACGTCCTGACTTTC. Protein: CASSLYPLGSGANVLTF.

The chain couples TRBV28 to TRBJ1-2; 10 bases fit TRBD1. CDR1 and CDR2 (germline): MDHEN, SYDVKM. CDR3 size: 15 residues. Trimming at V came to 4 bases and at J to 7 bases, leaving 9 bases not matched to a gene. As DNA, the CDR3 is TGTGCCAGCAGTTCCCCCGGGACAGGGGCTGGTGGCTACACCTTC. It encodes CASSSPGTGAGGYTF.

The genes are TRBV5-1 and TRBJ2-5, with TRBD2 identical over 11 bases. In germline, CDR1 is SGHRS, CDR2 YFSETQ. This CDR3 region has 16 residues. Trimming removed 0 bases from V and 6 bases from J; junction bases left unmatched: 7. The CDR3: CASSLEVASGGQTQYF. CDR3 DNA: TGCGCCAGCAGCTTGGAAGTGGCTAGCGGGGGGCAGACCCAGTACTTC.

This chain links TRBV30 with TRBJ1-4; a weak D match, TRBD1 (5 bases). The CDR3 runs to 14 residues. Germline lookup yields CDR1 GTSNPN and CDR2 SVGIG (reference sequence). V gave up 6 bases and J gave up 8 bases, with 19 bases separating them. DNA for the CDR3: TGTGCCTGTATCCGGGACGCCCTTGGGGAAAAACTGTTTTTT. Encoded protein: CACIRDALGEKLFF. The full variable domain, its missing parts supplied by reference TRBV30 and TRBJ1-4, is SQTIHQWPATLVQPVGSPLSLECTVEGTSNPNLYWYRQAAGRGLQLLFYSVGIGQISSEVPQNLSASRPQDRQFILSSKKLLLSDSGFYLCACIRDALGEKLFFGSGTQLSVL.

The chain combines TRBV15 with TRBJ2-1; 7 bases fit TRBD1. V lost 1 base to trimming and J lost 9 bases; unmatched junction nucleotides: 12. This CDR3 is 16 amino acids long. CDR1 is LNHNV, CDR2 YYDKDF, per germline (reference sequence). CDR3 in amino acids: CATSRVARQGEGEQFF. The DNA of the CDR3 is TGTGCCACCAGCAGAGTGGCACGACAGGGTGAGGGTGAGCAGTTCTTC.

The rearrangement links TRBV24-1 to TRBJ2-1; no firm D call. This CDR3 is 12 amino acids long. Germline loops: CDR1 KGHDR, CDR2 SFDVKD. Trimming shortened V by 9 bases and J by 6 bases, and 11 bases separated the two germline ends. The CDR3 reads CATGRQSNEQFF. Written as DNA, the CDR3 is TGTGCCACCGGTAGACAAAGCAATGAGCAGTTCTTC.

This chain joins TRBV7-2 and TRBJ2-7; tentative D call: TRBD2 (5 bases). CDR1 and CDR2 (germline): SGHTA, FQGNSA. V lost 1 base to trimming and J lost 4 bases, with 8 bases between them. The CDR3 covers 13 residues. This CDR3 reads CASSLEREYEQYF. The DNA for the CDR3 is TGTGCCAGCAGCTTAGAACGGGAATACGAGCAGTACTTC.

The sample holds one count of this clone. This chain uses TRBV30 with TRBJ1-1, with a weak D call TRBD1 (5 bases). Germline-derived CDR1 and CDR2 are GTSNPN and SVGIG (reference sequence). The CDR3 is made up of 13 amino acids. V was pared by 5 bases and J by 4 bases, with 14 bases between. CDR3 DNA: TGTGCCTGGTGTAGGGAGAGGGGCACTGAAGCTTTCTTT. Encoded protein: CAWCRERGTEAFF.

This chain uses TRBV5-6 with TRBJ2-5; tentative D call: TRBD2 (5 bases). Trimming removed 6 bases from V and 3 bases from J, with 24 bases in between. The CDR3 has 17 residues. The V gene's germline CDR1 is SGHDT and CDR2 YYEEEE. In DNA, the CDR3 is TGTGCCAGCACCTGGTATTGGGAGACTGACCTAGAAGAGACCCAGTACTTC. Encoded protein: CASTWYWETDLEETQYF.

The V gene is TRBV7-2, the J gene TRBJ2-3; D might be TRBD1 (5 bases). CDR1 and CDR2 from the germline V gene are SGHTA and FQGNSA. The V end lost 0 bases, the J end lost 4 bases, and 8 bases lay between the germline ends. CDR3 size: 14 residues. The CDR3, as DNA: TGTGCCAGCAGCTTAGCTTTGGGGCCAGATACGCAGTATTTT. Protein: CASSLALGPDTQYF.

This clone was counted between two and nine times. CDR3 nucleotides: TGTGCCAGCAGGGCAATCGGGGCAGGACGGGATAATTCACCCCTCCACTTT. Amino acids: CASRAIGAGRDNSPLHF. The V and J genes are TRBV28 and TRBJ1-6; D possibly corresponds to TRBD1 (5 bases). The V gene's germline CDR1 is MDHEN and CDR2 SYDVKM. Trimming removed 6 bases at V and 5 bases at J, with 20 bases between. The CDR3 has 17 residues.

This clone was seen once. The rearrangement uses TRBV7-2 and TRBJ1-1; TRBD1 might be the D (6 bases). Germline V gene sequence: CDR1 SGHTA, CDR2 FQGNSA. This CDR3 contains 14 residues. Deletions cut 0 bases from V and 4 bases from J, with 9 bases between. CDR3 DNA sequence: TGTGCCAGCAGCTTAGCGCCAGGGGTCACTGAAGCTTTCTTT. Translated: CASSLAPGVTEAFF.